These T cell receptor beta chains were read from a single sample in a study of blood T cell repertoires in COVID-19. This table comes from immunoSEQ multiplex PCR, and its TCRdb copy is limited to in-frame clones, with some not included. Seen here are 150,000 to 200,000 clones, over 70% observed once, and the top ten hold approximately 5.1%. Sequenced sample: PBMCs or T cells enriched from blood (not recorded which). The origin of the receptors is a woman aged 40 to 49 with acute COVID-19. Each CDR3 is given with its conserved first and last residue. Fields, in order: J gene, D gene, V gene, clone size, CDR3 DNA, CDR3 protein. D genes are given only for firm matches. Clone sizes are given selectively: once, few, many, or a class where the clone is expanded.

TRBJ1-5 TRBD1 TRBV2 - TGTGCCAGCAGGGAAGGGACAGGCAATCAGCCCCAGCATTTT CASREGTGNQPQHF
TRBJ1-1 - TRBV10-3 - TGTGCCATCAGTGAAATGGGAGGCACTGAAGCTTTCTTT CAISEMGGTEAFF
TRBJ2-2 TRBD2 TRBV5-1 few TGCGCCAGCTCGGGGGGAGCCAAAGGAAACACCGGGGAGCTGTTTTTT CASSGGAKGNTGELFF
TRBJ1-2 - TRBV12-3/TRBV12-4 - TGTGCCAGCAGTTCAGGGGATGGCTACACCTTC CASSSGDGYTF
TRBJ2-3 TRBD2 TRBV5-1 - TGCGCCAGCAGCTTGGAGACTAGCGGGGGCACAGATACGCAGTATTTT CASSLETSGGTDTQYF
TRBJ2-3 - TRBV7-3 - TGTGCCAGCAGCTCGCAGGTTGCAGATACGCAGTATTTT CASSSQVADTQYF
TRBJ2-3 - TRBV5-6 - TGTGCCAGCAGCTTGGTAGGCGTCGGGAGTTTGACAGATACGCAGTATTTT CASSLVGVGSLTDTQYF
TRBJ2-1 - TRBV20-1 - TGCAGTGCTAGTTTCTGGAGCTCCTACAATGAGCAGTTCTTC CSASFWSSYNEQFF
TRBJ2-7 TRBD2 TRBV3-1/TRBV3-2 once TGTGCCAGCAGCGGGACTAGCGGGGACGTCGAGCAGTACTTC CASSGTSGDVEQYF
TRBJ2-3 TRBD2 TRBV2 - TGTGCCAGCAGAGAAAGACTAGCGGGAGGTGTGAGGACAGATACGCAGTATTTT CASRERLAGGVRTDTQYF
TRBJ1-1 - TRBV9 - TGTGCCAGCAGCGTAGGAGTCTCGAACACTGAAGCTTTCTTT CASSVGVSNTEAFF
TRBJ1-1 - TRBV6-1 - TGTGCCAGCAGTGATGGGGACTACATGAACACTGAAGCTTTCTTT CASSDGDYMNTEAFF
TRBJ1-3 - TRBV5-1 - TGCGCCAGCAGCCCCGACGGGGGCTCTGGAAACACCATATATTTT CASSPDGGSGNTIYF